These 18 T cell receptor beta chains were sequenced from one sample in a study of tumor-infiltrating lymphocytes in oesophageal squamous cell carcinoma. TCRdb redid the calling of the PCR reads with MiXCR, one entry per CDR3 protein. The sample consists of under 20,000 distinct CDR3 sequences, around 40% of them appearing once. The specimen was blood. Receptor source: a male donor with esophageal squamous cell carcinoma.

This clonotype occurred many times. The chain carries TRBV6-1 and TRBJ2-5; a weak D match, TRBD2 (6 bases). Trimming pared 4 bases from V and 2 bases from J, leaving 14 bases between. CDR1 MNHNS and CDR2 SASEGT come from the germline V gene. This CDR3 comprises 15 residues. This CDR3 reads CASSGRPGRQETQYF. As DNA, the CDR3 is TGTGCCAGCAGTGGACGCCCCGGGAGACAAGAGACCCAGTACTTC.

The chain couples TRBV7-3 to TRBJ2-1, with 11 positions matching TRBD1. The germline CDR1 and CDR2 sequences are SGHTA and FQGTGA. The ends lost 5 bases at V and 2 bases at J; junction bases unmatched: 2. The CDR3 covers 15 residues. The CDR3 coding sequence is TGTGCCAGCAGCAAGGGACAGGGGGCCTACAATGAGCAGTTCTTC. Encoded protein: CASSKGQGAYNEQFF.

The V gene is TRBV7-8, the J gene TRBJ1-5; D is ambiguous. V lost 1 base, J lost 0 bases, and 7 bases lay in between. Germline V gives CDR1 SGHVS, CDR2 FQNEAQ. CDR3 length equals 15 residues. This CDR3 reads CASSLGGLSNQPQHF. The DNA for the CDR3 is TGTGCCAGCAGCTTAGGAGGACTTAGCAATCAGCCCCAGCATTTT.

This clonotype was found a few times. This sequence joins TRBV2 and TRBJ2-7; a possible D gene is TRBD1 (5 bases). The end of the DNA is better explained by TRBJ1-2, so the J call may be wrong. Germline CDR1 reads SNHLY; CDR2 reads FYNNEI. The CDR3 is made up of 13 amino acids. Here the CDR3 reads CASSEQGAYGYTF. The CDR3, as DNA: TGTGCCAGCAGTGAGCAGGGCGCCTATGGCTACACCTTC.

The chain carries TRBV7-3 and TRBJ1-4; 7 bases map to TRBD1. TRBJ2-2 explains the end of the DNA better; the J call may be wrong. Germline V gene lookup returns CDR1 SGHTA and CDR2 FQGTGA. The CDR3 consists of 16 residues. CDR3 DNA sequence: TGTGCCAGCAGCACCCGACAGGGTGCGAACACCGGGGAGCTGTTTTTT. Protein product: CASSTRQGANTGELFF.

This clonotype was recorded many times. The rearrangement joins TRBV12-3 or TRBV12-4 to TRBJ1-1; 10 positions match TRBD1. The CDR3 has 16 amino acids. V lost 5 bases, J lost 0 bases, and 6 bases stayed unmatched. The CDR3, as DNA: TGTGCCAGCAGTCCCGGACAGGGGGGCTTGAACACTGAAGCTTTCTTT. It yields the protein CASSPGQGGLNTEAFF.

The chain couples TRBV13 to TRBJ2-6, with 7 bases that match TRBD2. The J call could be wrong; TRBJ2-5 is a better fit for the DNA end. The length of the CDR3 is 14 residues. Germline CDR1 reads PRHDT; CDR2 reads FYEKMQ (reference sequence). CDR3 sequence (DNA): TGTGCCAGCAGCTTGGGGCTAGCGGAAGAGACCCAGTACTTC. Translating gives CASSLGLAEETQYF.

The V gene is TRBV4-2, the J gene TRBJ2-5; 9 bases fit TRBD2. V was clipped by 2 bases and J by 5 bases; unmatched bases: 6. There are 15 residues in the CDR3. Per germline, CDR1 LGHNA and CDR2 YNFKEQ. CDR3: CASSQRAGGGETQYF. Written as DNA, the CDR3 is TGTGCCAGCAGCCAAAGAGCGGGGGGAGGGGAGACCCAGTACTTC.

A remark on this clonotype: The junction does not match germline at one end; this may be a read error. The V gene is TRBV6-6, the J gene TRBJ2-6, with D hard to call. The J call may be mistaken, given a closer DNA end match to TRBJ2-1. Germline loops: CDR1 MNHNY, CDR2 SVGAGI (reference sequence). The CDR3 runs to 13 residues. CDR3 amino acids: CVSSYSGQETQFF. In DNA, the CDR3 is TGTGTCAGCAGTTACTCCGGCCAAGAGACCCAGTTCTTC.

This clonotype was recorded many times. The chain has TRBV5-1 and TRBJ2-5, with D possibly being TRBD1 (5 bases). Trimming removed 4 bases from V and 0 bases from J, with 7 bases in between. This CDR3 contains 13 residues. Per the germline V gene, CDR1 is SGHRS and CDR2 is YFSETQ. CDR3 nucleotide sequence: TGCGCCAGCAGCCCGACAGACCAAGAGACCCAGTACTTC. Its protein is CASSPTDQETQYF. Variable domain in full (rest from reference TRBV5-1 and TRBJ2-5): KAGVTQTPRYLIKTRGQQVTLSCSPISGHRSVSWYQQTPGQGLQFLFEYFSETQRNKGNFPGRFSGRQFSNSRSEMNVSTLELGDSALYLCASSPTDQETQYFGPGTRLLVL.

The rearrangement links TRBV18 to TRBJ2-4; D is unclear. The CDR3 totals 16 residues. Germline lookup yields CDR1 KGHSH and CDR2 LQKENI. Trimming took 2 bases from V and 13 from J, leaving 24 bases between them. The CDR3 protein is CASSPFKAGSYNEQYF. CDR3 DNA: TGTGCCAGCTCACCATTTAAAGCCGGCTCCTACAATGAGCAGTACTTC.

This chain uses TRBV6-6 with TRBJ2-5, with D possibly TRBD1 on 6 matching bases. With the DNA end fitting TRBJ2-7 better, the J assignment may be wrong. Germline V gene data show CDR1 as MNHNY and CDR2 as SVGAGI (reference sequence). CDR3 size: 15 residues. CDR3 sequence (DNA): TGTGCCAGCAGTTACTCCCGGACAGATGACTACGAGCAGTACTTC. Residues: CASSYSRTDDYEQYF.

This clonotype was seen many times. The chain combines TRBV5-1 with TRBJ1-1, with 7 nucleotides matching TRBD1. J lost 0 bases, V lost 4 bases, and 15 bases had no gene match. The germline V gene has CDR1 SGHRS and CDR2 YFSETQ. The CDR3 covers 18 residues. The CDR3 loop reads CASSPQGQGVSLNTEAFF. CDR3 DNA sequence: TGCGCCAGCAGCCCGCAGGGGCAGGGGGTGTCTTTGAACACTGAAGCTTTCTTT.

This clonotype was counted at least ten times. The chain uses TRBV18 and TRBJ2-5; 7 bases align to TRBD1. Trimming removed 9 bases from V and 7 bases from J; junction bases left unmatched: 11. Germline V gene lookup returns CDR1 KGHSH and CDR2 LQKENI. The CDR3 runs to 13 residues. The CDR3 loop is CARTEDRERTQYF. CDR3 coding DNA: TGTGCCAGGACGGAAGACAGGGAAAGGACCCAGTACTTC.

This clonotype was seen repeatedly, ten times or more. The chain employs TRBV25-1 and TRBJ1-2; 8 bases are shared with TRBD1. The CDR3 runs 13 residues. Germline trimming cut 4 bases from V and 8 bases from J; bases unmatched to any gene: 6. Per germline, CDR1 MGHDK and CDR2 SYGVNS. As DNA, the CDR3 is TGTGCCAGCAGTGTGGGCGGACAGGGCGGCTACACCTTC. Protein sequence: CASSVGGQGGYTF.

The chain carries TRBV11-1 and TRBJ2-5; TRBD1 aligns across 7 bases. The DNA matches TRBJ2-7 better at its end, which makes the J call doubtful. This CDR3 has 14 amino acids. Germline V lookup: CDR1 SGHAT, CDR2 FQDESV (reference sequence). Here the CDR3 reads CASSTLTGTYEQYF. As DNA, the CDR3 is TGTGCCAGCAGCACCCTGACAGGGACCTACGAGCAGTACTTC.

By proportion, this clonotype is medium-sized. The V call is TRBV24-1, the J call TRBJ2-2; D remains unclear. Looked up from germline, CDR1 is KGHDR and CDR2 is SFDVKD. The CDR3 has 16 residues. Trimming cost V 9 bases and J 2 bases, with 18 bases left between them. CDR3 residues: CATATLGPDNTGELFF. The CDR3 DNA follows: TGTGCCACCGCCACACTGGGCCCTGATAACACCGGGGAGCTGTTTTTT.

This clonotype was picked up many times. V and J are TRBV2 and TRBJ1-5; D perhaps matches TRBD1 (5 bases). The CDR3 contains 14 residues. Trimming shortened V by 1 base and J by 8 bases, and 12 bases separated the two germline ends. In germline, CDR1 is SNHLY, CDR2 FYNNEI. As DNA, the CDR3 is TGTGCCAGCAGTGAAGTTGGGGGTATGGAGCCCCAGCATTTT. It yields the protein CASSEVGGMEPQHF.